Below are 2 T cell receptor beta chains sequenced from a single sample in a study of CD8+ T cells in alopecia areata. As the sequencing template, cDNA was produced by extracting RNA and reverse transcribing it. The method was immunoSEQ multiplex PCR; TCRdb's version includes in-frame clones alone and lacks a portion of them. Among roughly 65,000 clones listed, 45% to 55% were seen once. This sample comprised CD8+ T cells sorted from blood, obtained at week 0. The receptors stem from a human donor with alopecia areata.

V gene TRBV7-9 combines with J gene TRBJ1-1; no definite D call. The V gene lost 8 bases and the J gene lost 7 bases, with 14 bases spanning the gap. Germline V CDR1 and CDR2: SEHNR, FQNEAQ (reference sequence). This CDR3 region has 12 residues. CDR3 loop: CASLGNRVEAFF. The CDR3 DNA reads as TGTGCCAGCTTAGGGAATCGGGTTGAAGCTTTCTTT.

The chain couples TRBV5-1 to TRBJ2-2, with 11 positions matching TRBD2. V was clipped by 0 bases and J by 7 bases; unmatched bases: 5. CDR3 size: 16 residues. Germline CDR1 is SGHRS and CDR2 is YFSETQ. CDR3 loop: CASSLGLAGIGGELFF. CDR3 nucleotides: TGCGCCAGCAGCTTGGGACTAGCGGGGATCGGCGGGGAGCTGTTTTTT.